Presented here are 5 T cell receptor beta chains from one specimen sequenced in a study of shared clonotypes between healthy human individuals. Naive CD8 populations comprised CD45RO-negative cells positively selected for CCR7, excluding terminally differentiated effector memory CD45RA+ cells. Here immunoSEQ multiplex PCR was the method, and the copy in TCRdb shows in-frame clones only, minus some. The table lists 1.5 million to 2.5 million clones, about 95% of them singletons, with 1% to 1.5% in the top ten. The specimen was naive CD8+ T cells sorted from blood. These receptors were obtained from a man aged 18 to 35 in good health.

The J gene is TRBJ2-7, the V gene TRBV5-8; D perhaps matches TRBD1 (5 bases). Germline CDR1 reads SGHTS; CDR2 reads YDEGEE. This CDR3 has 13 residues. Trimming cost V 0 bases and J 4 bases, with 8 bases left between them. This CDR3 reads CASSLEQAYEQYF. In DNA form, the CDR3 reads TGTGCCAGCAGCTTGGAACAGGCATACGAGCAGTACTTC.

As regards this clone: The identical CDR3 is also encoded by other nucleotide sequences in the sample. The rearrangement joins TRBV30 to TRBJ2-3; D gene unclear. This CDR3 has 12 amino acids. Germline CDR1 is GTSNPN and CDR2 is SVGIG (reference sequence). The V gene lost 2 bases and the J gene lost 2 bases, with 5 bases spanning the gap. The CDR3 DNA sequence: TGTGCCTGGAGTCTGGACACAGATACGCAGTATTTT. Amino acids: CAWSLDTDTQYF.

CDR3 region: CASSFNGPNYEQYF. The CDR3 DNA reads as TGTGCCAGCAGTTTTAACGGGCCGAACTACGAGCAGTACTTC. This chain connects TRBV27 to TRBJ2-7; D remains ambiguous. This CDR3 region has 14 residues. Trimming shortened V by 3 bases and J by 3 bases, and 12 bases separated the two germline ends. CDR1 is MNHEY and CDR2 is SMNVEV in the germline V gene (reference sequence).

Turning to this clone: This specimen includes other DNA sequences encoding the same CDR3. J is TRBJ1-6 and V is TRBV7-2; no clear D. Trimming removed 0 bases at V and 0 bases at J, with 6 bases between. The germline V gene has CDR1 SGHTA and CDR2 FQGNSA. CDR3 length: 16 amino acids. The CDR3 reads CASSLAQSSYNSPLHF. The CDR3 bases are TGTGCCAGCAGCTTAGCGCAAAGCTCCTATAATTCACCCCTCCACTTT.

The table lists this clone with a few counts. This chain links TRBV6-5 with TRBJ1-2; 7 bases are a match to TRBD1. Per germline, CDR1 MNHEY and CDR2 SVGAGI. V lost 8 bases to trimming and J lost 4 bases; unmatched junction nucleotides: 4. The CDR3 is 12 amino acids. The CDR3 is CASGDSPYGYTF. Written as DNA, the CDR3 is TGTGCCAGCGGGGACAGTCCCTATGGCTACACCTTC.